These T cell receptor beta chains were read from a single sample in a study of CD8+CD57+ T cells in acquired aplastic anemia. TCRdb itself ran the reads through MiXCR, one entry per CDR3 protein. This sample has a few hundred thousand distinct CDR3 sequences, with around 68% found just once. Sequencing was performed on sorted CD4+, CD8+, or CD8+CD57+ T cells (not recorded which) from PBMCs. Receptors originate from a human donor in good health, serving as a control. Each CDR3 is given with its conserved first and last residue. The D gene is left open where the match is weak. A row's size may be missing; if present it is once, few, many or a size class.

j_gene | abundance | v_gene | d_gene | CDR3aa | CDR3nt
TRBJ2-1 | NA | TRBV7-9 | NA | CASSLAQGYNEQFF | TGTGCCAGCAGCTTAGCGCAGGGGTACAATGAGCAGTTCTTC
TRBJ2-1 | NA | TRBV5-5 | NA | CASSSDGGYNEQFF | TGTGCCAGCAGCTCAGATGGGGGCTACAATGAGCAGTTCTTC
TRBJ2-1 | many | TRBV20-1 | NA | CSARDGSGDNEQFF | TGCAGTGCTAGAGATGGGTCCGGGGACAATGAGCAGTTCTTC
TRBJ1-2 | NA | TRBV14 | TRBD1 | CASSPGRTGDRYAF | TGTGCCAGCAGCCCAGGCAGGACAGGGGATAGGTATGCCTTC
TRBJ1-6 | NA | TRBV7-2 | NA | CASGGRVGERSPLHF | TGTGCCAGCGGGGGGCGGGTAGGGGAACGTTCACCCCTCCACTTT
TRBJ2-7 | NA | TRBV5-1 | NA | CASSTAWGPYEQYF | TGTGCCAGCAGCACCGCATGGGGGCCCTACGAGCAGTACTTC
TRBJ2-7 | NA | TRBV15 | TRBD2 | CATANLGGMGEQYF | TGTGCCACAGCTAACCTGGGAGGGATGGGAGAGCAGTACTTC
TRBJ1-6 | NA | TRBV6-1 | NA | CASSDEGNIGNSPLHF | TGTGCCAGCAGTGACGAGGGGAATATAGGTAATTCACCCCTCCACTTT
TRBJ2-5 | once | TRBV7-9 | TRBD2 | CASSFSGGTQYF | TGTGCCAGCAGCTTTAGCGGGGGGACCCAGTACTTC
TRBJ1-1 | NA | TRBV7-2 | TRBD1 | CASSFKTGGNQPQEAFF | TGTGCCAGCAGCTTTAAAACAGGGGGCAATCAGCCCCAGGAAGCTTTCTTT
TRBJ2-7 | NA | TRBV10-3 | NA | CAIGQPSYEQYF | TGTGCCATAGGACAGCCCTCCTACGAGCAGTACTTC
TRBJ1-3 | few | TRBV9 | NA | CASSHLGSSGNTIYF | TGTGCCAGCAGCCACCTCGGTAGCTCTGGAAACACCATATACTTT
TRBJ2-7 | NA | TRBV5-1 | TRBD2 | CASRLASGEKYEQYF | TGTGCCAGCAGGTTGGCTAGCGGGGAGAAGTACGAGCAGTACTTC
TRBJ1-4 | NA | TRBV7-3 | NA | CASSLTKDSYEQYF | TGTGCCAGCAGCTTGACAAAGGACTCCTACGAGCAGTACTTT
TRBJ1-3 | NA | TRBV11-1 | NA | CASSLSADRSGRNTIYF | TGTGCCAGCAGCTTATCAGCAGATCGGTCGGGGAGAAACACCATATATTTT
TRBJ2-7 | NA | TRBV19 | TRBD1 | CASSRQGDNQPQHFGEYF | TGTGCCAGTAGCAGACAGGGCGACAATCAGCCCCAGCATTTCGGTGAGTACTTC
TRBJ2-3 | many | TRBV24-1 | NA | CATSDWQGPDTQYF | TGTGCCACCAGTGATTGGCAGGGACCAGATACGCAGTATTTT
TRBJ1-6 | NA | TRBV20-1 | TRBD1 | CSAKDRGPSFKDSPLHF | TGCAGTGCTAAGGACAGGGGCCCTTCCTTTAAGGATTCACCCCTCCACTTT
TRBJ1-1 | NA | TRBV9 | NA | CASSEGKGQLNTEAFF | TGTGCCAGCAGCGAGGGGAAAGGACAGTTGAACACTGAAGCTTTCTTT
TRBJ1-3 | many | TRBV7-2 | NA | CASSLAGAGNTIYF | TGTGCCAGCAGCTTAGCCGGGGCAGGAAACACCATATATTTT
TRBJ1-6 | many | TRBV20-1 | NA | CSAREGSSYNSPLHF | TGCAGTGCTAGAGAGGGGAGCTCCTATAATTCACCCCTCCACTTT
TRBJ1-2 | many | TRBV6-5 | NA | CASSPEPQFGGYTF | TGTGCCAGCAGTCCTGAGCCGCAGTTTGGTGGCTACACCTTC
TRBJ2-5 | many | TRBV20-1 | TRBD2 | CSAGRGGLETQYF | TGCAGTGCTGGGCGGGGGGGCTTGGAGACCCAGTACTTC
TRBJ1-5 | NA | TRBV10-3 | TRBD1 | CAISFTTGAGQAYNF | TGTGCCATCAGTTTCACGACAGGGGCTGGCCAGGCCTACAACTTC
TRBJ1-3 | many | TRBV10-3 | TRBD1 | CAITGGAGNTIYF | TGTGCCATCACAGGGGGCGCTGGAAACACCATATATTTT
TRBJ2-7 | NA | TRBV5-1 | NA | CASVTGLADSYEQYF | TGTGCCAGCGTGACGGGTTTAGCGGATTCCTACGAGCAGTACTTC
TRBJ2-2 | many | TRBV2 | TRBD2 | CASSEIGTSGTGELFF | TGTGCCAGCAGTGAAATTGGGACTAGCGGCACCGGGGAGCTGTTTTTT
TRBJ1-2 | NA | TRBV5-1 | TRBD1 | CASSEPGQGDGYTF | TGCGCCAGCAGCGAACCGGGACAGGGAGATGGCTACACCTTC
TRBJ2-2 | many | TRBV5-6 | TRBD1 | CASSLWGQGTGELFF | TGTGCCAGCAGCTTGTGGGGACAGGGGACCGGGGAGCTGTTTTTT
TRBJ1-1 | many | TRBV20-1 | NA | CSARGPRMNTEAFF | TGCAGTGCTAGAGGCCCCAGGATGAACACTGAAGCTTTCTTT
TRBJ1-5 | NA | TRBV24-1 | TRBD1 | CATSDDRGGQPQHF | TGTGCCACCAGTGACGACAGGGGCGGGCAGCCCCAGCATTTT
TRBJ2-7 | many | TRBV12-3/TRBV12-4 | TRBD1 | CASSLRQGAYEQYF | TGTGCCAGCAGTTTAAGGCAGGGGGCCTACGAGCAGTACTTC
TRBJ1-5 | NA | TRBV20-1 | NA | CSANQGTMMEPQHF | TGCAGTGCTAATCAGGGCACGATGATGGAGCCCCAGCATTTT
TRBJ1-1 | few | TRBV19 | NA | CASSRTGPLNTEAFF | TGTGCCAGTAGTCGGACGGGACCCTTGAACACTGAAGCTTTCTTT
TRBJ1-2 | NA | TRBV9 | NA | CASSQVGGADGNTF | TGTGCCAGCAGCCAAGTAGGTGGGGCGGATGGAAACACCTTC
TRBJ1-5 | NA | TRBV6-1 | NA | CARTSRTDQPQHF | TGTGCCCGCACGTCGAGAACAGATCAGCCCCAGCATTTT
TRBJ1-5 | NA | TRBV10-3 | NA | CATNGGIDQPQHF | TGTGCCACCAATGGAGGGATAGATCAGCCCCAGCATTTT
TRBJ2-3 | many | TRBV9 | NA | CASSALWTDTQYF | TGTGCCAGCAGCGCACTATGGACAGATACGCAGTATTTT
TRBJ2-5 | once | TRBV7-9 | NA | CASSRPGPQETQYF | TGTGCCAGCAGTCGTCCGGGACCCCAAGAGACCCAGTACTTC